This T cell receptor beta chain was identified during a study of T cell repertoires in cytomegalovirus infection. Study-wide background: Public TCR beta signatures marked donors with CMV infection and the matching HLA.

This clonotype was seen just once. What it recognizes is unknown. V gave up 2 bases and J gave up 8 bases, with 16 bases separating them. Germline-derived CDR1 and CDR2 are MNHEY and SMNVEV (reference sequence). The CDR3 sequence is 15 residues long. One entry per CDR3 protein results from TCRdb running MiXCR on the reads. This repertoire shows some 920,000 distinct CDR3 sequences, approximately 31% found once; its top ten account for around 15%. The clonotype was recovered from a human donor in good health (CMV status not recorded). Some clones in this sample may be carry-over from other donors' samples. Specimen: cultured CD8+ T cells from PBMCs, collected from culture after CMV antigen stimulation. This sequence joins TRBV27 and TRBJ2-1; no reliable D call. The DNA for the CDR3 is TGTGCCAGCAGTTTACCCGACAAGTGCCGGGATGAGCAGTTCTTC. Its protein product is CASSLPDKCRDEQFF.